The 22 T cell receptor beta chains below were found in one sample sequenced in a study of blood T cell repertoires in COVID-19. TCRdb's copy holds only in-frame clones and misses some; the assay was immunoSEQ multiplex PCR. The data hold a few hundred thousand clones, with roughly 90% observed a single time. Sequencing used peripheral blood. Receptor source: a man aged 18 to 30 with COVID-19, enrolled during active disease.

V and J are TRBV3-1 (or the pseudogene TRBV3-2) and TRBJ2-1, with D possibly matching TRBD1 (5 bases). Germline V lookup: CDR1 LGHDT, CDR2 YNNKEL (reference sequence). Trimming shortened V by 1 base and J by 6 bases, and 13 bases separated the two germline ends. The CDR3 runs 15 residues. The CDR3 here is CASSQVGQVINEQFF. The CDR3 DNA sequence: TGTGCCAGCAGCCAAGTGGGGCAGGTTATCAATGAGCAGTTCTTC.

The gene calls are TRBV4-1 and TRBJ1-2; D unresolved. Germline assignment: CDR1 MGHRA and CDR2 YSYEKL. The CDR3 spans 12 residues. V lost 1 base to trimming and J lost 8 bases, with 8 bases between them. Written as DNA, the CDR3 is TGCGCCAGCAGCCAAGGGTCGGTCGGCTACACCTTC. It yields the protein CASSQGSVGYTF.

V usage is TRBV18 and J usage is TRBJ1-6; D uncertain. Looked up from germline, CDR1 is KGHSH and CDR2 is LQKENI. Trimming removed 6 bases at V and 1 base at J, with 10 bases between. The CDR3 runs 15 residues. The CDR3 DNA reads as TGTGCCAGCTCTCTCGAGGTTTCCTATAATTCACCCCTCCACTTT. Translating it yields CASSLEVSYNSPLHF.

This clone appeared a single time. The gene calls are TRBV6-5 and TRBJ1-5; D may be TRBD1 (6 bases). CDR1 and CDR2 from the germline V gene are MNHEY and SVGAGI. The V end lost 6 bases, the J end lost 6 bases, and 15 bases lay between the germline ends. This CDR3 region has 14 residues. The CDR3 loop reads CASRNWEGGQPQHF. The DNA of the CDR3 is TGTGCCAGCAGAAACTGGGAGGGGGGTCAGCCCCAGCATTTT.

CDR3 nucleotides: TGCGCCAGCAGTCCACAGGGAGGGGGCAATGAGCAGTTCTTC. Amino acids: CASSPQGGGNEQFF. The chain uses TRBV10-1 and TRBJ2-1, with D possibly matching TRBD2 (7 bases). The CDR3 runs 14 residues. The V end was cut by 5 bases, the J end by 6 bases, with 14 bases between. The germline gives CDR1 WNHNN, CDR2 SYGVQD (reference sequence).

This sequence joins TRBV29-1 and TRBJ2-5; the match to TRBD2 covers 14 bases. Germline V CDR1 and CDR2: SQVTM, ANQGSEA. There are 14 residues in the CDR3. The junction had 3 bases not matched to a gene; V was cut back by 8 bases and J by 1 base. CDR3 sequence (DNA): TGCAGCTGTGGACTAGCGGGAGGCCAAGAGACCCAGTACTTC. It encodes CSCGLAGGQETQYF. The full variable domain, completed using reference TRBV29-1 and TRBJ2-5, is SAVISQKPSRDICQRGTSLTIQCQVDSQVTMMFWYRQQPGQSLTLIATANQGSEATYESGFVIDKFPISRPNLTFSTLTVSNMSPEDSSIYLCSCGLAGGQETQYFGPGTRLLVL.

This rearrangement joins TRBV19 to TRBJ1-5, with 10 bases matching TRBD1. V lost 1 base to trimming and J lost 5 bases; unmatched junction nucleotides: 2. This CDR3 has 15 residues. Germline CDR1 and CDR2: LNHDA and SQIVND (reference sequence). CDR3 in amino acids: CASSIGDRGDQPQHF. The DNA for the CDR3 is TGTGCCAGTAGTATAGGGGACAGGGGTGATCAGCCCCAGCATTTT.

This clone has more than one count but fewer than ten. The chain is built from TRBV2 and TRBJ2-1, with TRBD2 matching over 8 bases. CDR1 is SNHLY and CDR2 is FYNNEI in the germline V gene. V was pared by 4 bases and J by 8 bases, with 13 bases of the junction left unmatched. There are 16 residues in the CDR3. CDR3 bases: TGTGCCAGCAGTGTGTCTAGCGGGCGTAGGACCGATGAGCAGTTCTTC. Translated, it gives CASSVSSGRRTDEQFF.

The chain is built from TRBV24-1 and TRBJ2-1; tentative D call: TRBD1 (6 bases). Germline V gene lookup returns CDR1 KGHDR and CDR2 SFDVKD. This CDR3 has 15 residues. The ends were cut back, 7 bases at V and 0 bases at J, with 12 bases in the middle. The DNA of the CDR3 is TGTGCCACCAGAGCTGACAGGAGCTCCTACAATGAGCAGTTCTTC. Its translation is CATRADRSSYNEQFF.

The chain carries TRBV7-2 and TRBJ1-2, with D tentatively TRBD1 (5 bases). The CDR3 runs 15 residues. V lost 2 bases and J lost 3, with 13 bases in between. From germline, CDR1 is SGHTA and CDR2 FQGNSA. The CDR3 bases are TGTGCCAGCAGCTTATGGCAGGGTACGGACTATGGCTACACCTTC. This codes for CASSLWQGTDYGYTF.

V and J are TRBV6-5 and TRBJ2-1; a possible D gene is TRBD1 (6 bases). The CDR3 sequence is 13 residues long. Per germline, CDR1 MNHEY and CDR2 SVGAGI. Trimming removed 6 bases from V and 8 bases from J, with 14 bases in between. The CDR3 loop reads CASRIVPGDEQFF. CDR3 bases: TGTGCCAGCAGAATTGTTCCAGGGGATGAGCAGTTCTTC.

The chain employs TRBV11-3 and TRBJ1-1; maybe TRBD1 (5 bases). The CDR3 has 14 amino acids. Germline CDR1 is SGHNT and CDR2 is YENEEA. V lost 4 bases and J lost 4, with 13 bases in between. The CDR3 bases are TGTGCCAGCAGCTCGCGGGGACGATTCACTGAAGCTTTCTTT. This encodes CASSSRGRFTEAFF.

J is TRBJ2-1 and V is TRBV4-2; 12 bases fit TRBD1. This CDR3 contains 14 residues. With V trimmed by 4 bases and J by 7 bases, 2 bases remained unmatched. CDR1 and CDR2 from the germline V gene are LGHNA and YNFKEQ. The CDR3 reads CASSPGQGANEQFF. Here the CDR3 DNA reads TGTGCCAGCAGCCCGGGACAGGGGGCGAATGAGCAGTTCTTC.

The genes are TRBV15 and TRBJ2-3, with D possibly matching TRBD1 (6 bases). The V gene lost 0 bases and the J gene lost 4 bases, with 11 bases spanning the gap. The CDR3 covers 15 residues. Per germline, CDR1 LNHNV and CDR2 YYDKDF (reference sequence). DNA for the CDR3: TGTGCCACCAGCAGAGAAACAGGGATTCCAGATACGCAGTATTTT. Encoded protein: CATSRETGIPDTQYF.

The chain recombines TRBV7-9 with TRBJ2-6, with D unclear. CDR3 length equals 15 residues. Trimming cost V 5 bases and J 0 bases, with 8 bases left between them. Germline V CDR1 and CDR2: SEHNR, FQNEAQ (reference sequence). The DNA for the CDR3 is TGTGCCAGCAGCCCAGGCTCCTCTGGGGCCAACGTCCTGACTTTC. Residues: CASSPGSSGANVLTF.

This clone was observed a single time. This sequence joins TRBV2 and TRBJ1-2, with TRBD1 matching 7 bases. J lost 6 bases, V lost 7 bases, and 11 bases had no gene match. This CDR3 spans 14 amino acids. Germline CDR1 reads SNHLY; CDR2 reads FYNNEI. The CDR3 protein is CASNGPTGEDGYTF. The CDR3 bases are TGTGCCAGCAATGGACCTACAGGGGAGGATGGCTACACCTTC. The whole variable domain, remainder taken from reference TRBV2 and TRBJ1-2, is EPEVTQTPSHQVTQMGQEVILRCVPISNHLYFYWYRQILGQKVEFLVSFYNNEISEKSEIFDDQFSVERPDGSNFTLKIRSTKLEDSAMYFCASNGPTGEDGYTFGSGTRLTVV.

This clone was found once. The chain couples TRBV28 to TRBJ2-5, with D possibly TRBD2 on 5 matching bases. The CDR3 has 15 amino acids. Trimming left V 6 bases short and J 2 bases short, with 16 bases between. The germline gives CDR1 MDHEN, CDR2 SYDVKM. This CDR3 reads CASSAPGKIQETQYF. CDR3 nucleotide sequence: TGTGCCAGCAGCGCCCCGGGGAAAATTCAAGAGACCCAGTACTTC.

The chain couples TRBV10-1 to TRBJ2-5; possible D gene TRBD2, 6 bases. CDR3 length equals 15 residues. Germline V gene data show CDR1 as WNHNN and CDR2 as SYGVQD (reference sequence). The V end lost 0 bases, the J end lost 5 bases, and 13 bases lay between the germline ends. CDR3 DNA sequence: TGCGCCAGCAGTGAGTCGTTGGAAGCGGGTGAGACCCAGTACTTC. This codes for CASSESLEAGETQYF.

The rearrangement joins TRBV2 to TRBJ1-1; D unclear. The germline gives CDR1 SNHLY, CDR2 FYNNEI. This CDR3 has 11 residues. Trimming cost V 0 bases and J 10 bases, with 6 bases left between them. CDR3: CASSEAGRAFF. The CDR3 bases are TGTGCCAGCAGTGAAGCCGGTAGAGCTTTCTTT.

This clone was recorded many times. The chain joins TRBV12-5 to TRBJ2-3; 9 bases map to TRBD2. The CDR3 is made up of 16 amino acids. Trimming cost V 5 bases and J 4 bases; bases outside gene matches: 10. The germline CDR1 and CDR2 sequences are LGHNT and FRNRAP. Here the CDR3 reads CASGPGTSSQPDTQYF. The CDR3 DNA sequence: TGTGCTAGTGGTCCCGGGACTAGCTCCCAGCCAGATACGCAGTATTTT.

This chain uses TRBV5-1 with TRBJ1-1, with 7 bases lining up with TRBD1. The germline gives CDR1 SGHRS, CDR2 YFSETQ. J was trimmed by 4 bases and V by 4 bases; bases with no gene match: 10. The CDR3 runs 15 residues. CDR3 DNA sequence: TGCGCCAGCAGCACCCGACAGGGCCAGGGCACTGAAGCTTTCTTT. This sequence encodes CASSTRQGQGTEAFF.

The rearrangement uses TRBV4-1 and TRBJ2-5; 7 bases are shared with TRBD2. Germline V CDR1 and CDR2: MGHRA, YSYEKL. The CDR3 has 15 amino acids. The V gene end was trimmed by 0 bases and the J gene end by 4 bases; junction bases not matched to a gene: 5. The CDR3 region has the DNA TGCGCCAGCAGCCAAGATGGTCCGGGAGGAGAGACCCAGTACTTC. As protein: CASSQDGPGGETQYF.